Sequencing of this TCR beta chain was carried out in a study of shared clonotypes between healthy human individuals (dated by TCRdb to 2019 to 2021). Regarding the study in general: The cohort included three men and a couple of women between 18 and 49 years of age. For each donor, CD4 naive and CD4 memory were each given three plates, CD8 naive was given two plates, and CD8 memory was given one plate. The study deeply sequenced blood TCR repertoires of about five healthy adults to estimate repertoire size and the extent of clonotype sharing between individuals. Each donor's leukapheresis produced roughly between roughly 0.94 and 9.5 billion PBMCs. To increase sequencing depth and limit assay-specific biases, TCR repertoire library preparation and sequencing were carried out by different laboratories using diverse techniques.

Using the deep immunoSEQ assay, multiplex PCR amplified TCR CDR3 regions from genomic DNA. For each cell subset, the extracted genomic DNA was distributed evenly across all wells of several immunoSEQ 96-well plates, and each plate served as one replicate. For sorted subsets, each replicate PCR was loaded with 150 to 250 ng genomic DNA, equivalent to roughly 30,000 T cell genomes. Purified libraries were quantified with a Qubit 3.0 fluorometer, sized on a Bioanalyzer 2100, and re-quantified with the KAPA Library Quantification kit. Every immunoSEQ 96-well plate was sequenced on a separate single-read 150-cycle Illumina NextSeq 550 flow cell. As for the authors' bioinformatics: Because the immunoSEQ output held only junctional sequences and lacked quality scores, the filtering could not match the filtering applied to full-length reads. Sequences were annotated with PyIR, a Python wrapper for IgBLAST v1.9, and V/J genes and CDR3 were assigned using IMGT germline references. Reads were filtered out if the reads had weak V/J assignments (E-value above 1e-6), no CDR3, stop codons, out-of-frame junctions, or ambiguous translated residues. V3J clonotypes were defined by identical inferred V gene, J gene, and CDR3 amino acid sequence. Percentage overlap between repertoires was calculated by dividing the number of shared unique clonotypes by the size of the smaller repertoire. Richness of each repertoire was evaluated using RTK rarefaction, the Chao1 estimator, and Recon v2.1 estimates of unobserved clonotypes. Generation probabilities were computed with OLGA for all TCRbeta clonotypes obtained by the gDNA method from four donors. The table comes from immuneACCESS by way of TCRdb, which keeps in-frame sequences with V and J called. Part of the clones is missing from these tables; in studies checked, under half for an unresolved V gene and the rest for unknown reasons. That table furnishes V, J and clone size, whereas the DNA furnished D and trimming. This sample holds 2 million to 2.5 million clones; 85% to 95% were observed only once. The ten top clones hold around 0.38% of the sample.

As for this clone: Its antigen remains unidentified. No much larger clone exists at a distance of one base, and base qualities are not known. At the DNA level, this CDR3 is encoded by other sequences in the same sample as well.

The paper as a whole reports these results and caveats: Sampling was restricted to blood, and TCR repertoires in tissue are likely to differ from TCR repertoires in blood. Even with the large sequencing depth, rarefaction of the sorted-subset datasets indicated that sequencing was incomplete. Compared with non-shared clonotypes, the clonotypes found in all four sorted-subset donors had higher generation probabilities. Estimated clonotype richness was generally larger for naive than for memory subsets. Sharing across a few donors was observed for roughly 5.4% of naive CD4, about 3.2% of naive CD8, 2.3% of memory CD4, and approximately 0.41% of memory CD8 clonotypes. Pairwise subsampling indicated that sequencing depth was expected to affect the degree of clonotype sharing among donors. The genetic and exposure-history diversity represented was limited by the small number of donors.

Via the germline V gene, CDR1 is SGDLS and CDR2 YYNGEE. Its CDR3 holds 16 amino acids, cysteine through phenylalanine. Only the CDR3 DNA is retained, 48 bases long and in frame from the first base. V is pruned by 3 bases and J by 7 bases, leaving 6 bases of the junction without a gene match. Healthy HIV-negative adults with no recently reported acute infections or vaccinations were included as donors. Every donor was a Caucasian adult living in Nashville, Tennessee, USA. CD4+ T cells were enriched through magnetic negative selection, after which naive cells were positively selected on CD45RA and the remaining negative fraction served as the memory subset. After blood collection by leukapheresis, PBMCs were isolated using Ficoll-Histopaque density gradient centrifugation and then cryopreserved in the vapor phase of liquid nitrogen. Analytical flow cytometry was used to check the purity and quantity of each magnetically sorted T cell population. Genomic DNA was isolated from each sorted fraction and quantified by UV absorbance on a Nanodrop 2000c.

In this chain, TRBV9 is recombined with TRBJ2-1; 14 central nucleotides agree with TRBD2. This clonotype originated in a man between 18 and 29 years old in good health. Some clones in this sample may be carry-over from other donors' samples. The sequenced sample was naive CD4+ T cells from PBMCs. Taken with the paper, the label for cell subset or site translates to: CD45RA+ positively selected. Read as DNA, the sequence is TGTGCCAGCAGCGGAGGACTAGCGGGAGGAGGTAATGAGCAGTTCTTC. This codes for CASSGGLAGGGNEQFF.